This TCR beta chain was captured in a study of cytomegalovirus exposure and HLA in healthy donors. Comments on this clone: The antigen is unknown.

Germline lookup yields CDR1 SQVTM and CDR2 ANQGSEA. Unmatched junction bases numbered 2, after V lost 4 bases and J lost 0 bases. This CDR3 spans 13 amino acids. The primer mix had 60 Vbeta and 13 Jbeta primers. Clones were read by immunoSEQ multiplex PCR, and TCRdb kept only the in-frame ones, dropping some. The sample has roughly 100,000 clones; around 84% are singletons. Study-wide results and caveats: Later analysis revealed greater clonal expansion in HLA-associated TCR beta chains than in equally common others.

This sequence originates from a human donor in good health. The material sequenced was PBMCs. The genes are TRBV29-1 and TRBJ1-2; 7 bases map to TRBD1. The CDR3 here is CSVVRGTNYGYTF. The CDR3 coding sequence is TGCAGCGTTGTCAGGGGGACTAACTATGGCTACACCTTC. Filled out from reference TRBV29-1 and TRBJ1-2, the complete variable domain reads SAVISQKPSRDICQRGTSLTIQCQVDSQVTMMFWYRQQPGQSLTLIATANQGSEATYESGFVIDKFPISRPNLTFSTLTVSNMSPEDSSIYLCSVVRGTNYGYTFGSGTRLTVV.